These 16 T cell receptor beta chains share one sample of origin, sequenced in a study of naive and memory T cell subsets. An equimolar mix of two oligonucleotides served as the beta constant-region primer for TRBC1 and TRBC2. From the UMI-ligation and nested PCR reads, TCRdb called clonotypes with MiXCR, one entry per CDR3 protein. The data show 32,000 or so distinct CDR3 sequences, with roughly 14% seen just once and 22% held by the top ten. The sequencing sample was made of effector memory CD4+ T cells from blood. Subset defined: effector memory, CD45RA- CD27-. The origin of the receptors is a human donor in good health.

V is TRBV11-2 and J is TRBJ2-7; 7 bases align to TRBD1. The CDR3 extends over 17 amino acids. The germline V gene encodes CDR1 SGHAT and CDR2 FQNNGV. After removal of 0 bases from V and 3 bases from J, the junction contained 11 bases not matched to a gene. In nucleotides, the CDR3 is TGTGCCAGCAGCTTAGATTCCCAGGGACAGCTTGTCTACGAGCAGTACTTC. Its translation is CASSLDSQGQLVYEQYF.

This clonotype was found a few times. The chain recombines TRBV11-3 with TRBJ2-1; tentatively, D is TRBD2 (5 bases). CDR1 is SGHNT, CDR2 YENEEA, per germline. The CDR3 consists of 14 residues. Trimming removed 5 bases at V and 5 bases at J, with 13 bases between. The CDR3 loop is CASSPRGGDNEQFF. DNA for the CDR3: TGTGCCAGCAGCCCGCGCGGAGGAGACAATGAGCAGTTCTTC.

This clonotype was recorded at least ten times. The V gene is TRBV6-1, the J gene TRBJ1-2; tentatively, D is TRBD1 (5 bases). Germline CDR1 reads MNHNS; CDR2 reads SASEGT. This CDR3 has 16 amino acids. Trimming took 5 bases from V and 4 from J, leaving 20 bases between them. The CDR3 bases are TGTGCCAGCAGTCCCACCATGGCAGGGACCCTCTATGGCTACACCTTC. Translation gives CASSPTMAGTLYGYTF.

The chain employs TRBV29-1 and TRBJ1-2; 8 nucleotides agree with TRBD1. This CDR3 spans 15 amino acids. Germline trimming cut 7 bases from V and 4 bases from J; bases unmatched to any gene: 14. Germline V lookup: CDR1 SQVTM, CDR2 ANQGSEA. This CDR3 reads CSAEGGTGRVYGYTF. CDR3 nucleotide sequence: TGCAGCGCTGAGGGGGGGACAGGAAGGGTCTATGGCTACACCTTC. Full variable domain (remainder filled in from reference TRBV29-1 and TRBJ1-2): SAVISQKPSRDICQRGTSLTIQCQVDSQVTMMFWYRQQPGQSLTLIATANQGSEATYESGFVIDKFPISRPNLTFSTLTVSNMSPEDSSIYLCSAEGGTGRVYGYTFGSGTRLTVV.

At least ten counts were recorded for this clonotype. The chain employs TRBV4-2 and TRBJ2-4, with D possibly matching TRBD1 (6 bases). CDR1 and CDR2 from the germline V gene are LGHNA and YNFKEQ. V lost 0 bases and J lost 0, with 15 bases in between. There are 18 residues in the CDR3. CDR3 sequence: CASSQEGQSGSAKNIQYF. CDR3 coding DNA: TGTGCCAGCAGCCAAGAAGGACAGTCGGGTTCAGCCAAAAACATTCAGTACTTC.

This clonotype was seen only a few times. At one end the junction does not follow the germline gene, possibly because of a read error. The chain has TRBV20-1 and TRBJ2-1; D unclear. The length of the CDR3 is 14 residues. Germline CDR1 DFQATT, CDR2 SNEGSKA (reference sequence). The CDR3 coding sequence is TGCAGTGCTCTCGAACGTGGGGTGAAGGAGTCGGGCCTCTTC. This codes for CSALERGVKESGLF.

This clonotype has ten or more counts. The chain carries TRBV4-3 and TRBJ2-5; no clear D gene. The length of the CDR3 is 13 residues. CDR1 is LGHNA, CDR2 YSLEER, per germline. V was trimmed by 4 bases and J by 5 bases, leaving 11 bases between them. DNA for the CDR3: TGCGCCAGCAGCCGAATCCCCTGGGAGACCCAGTACTTC. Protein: CASSRIPWETQYF.

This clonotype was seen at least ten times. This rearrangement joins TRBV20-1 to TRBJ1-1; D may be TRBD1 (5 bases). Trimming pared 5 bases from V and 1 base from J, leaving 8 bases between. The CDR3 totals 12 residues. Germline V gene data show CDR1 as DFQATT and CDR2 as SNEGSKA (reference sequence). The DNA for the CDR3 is TGCAGTGCTTGGGGCGGGAACACTGAAGCTTTCTTT. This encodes CSAWGGNTEAFF.

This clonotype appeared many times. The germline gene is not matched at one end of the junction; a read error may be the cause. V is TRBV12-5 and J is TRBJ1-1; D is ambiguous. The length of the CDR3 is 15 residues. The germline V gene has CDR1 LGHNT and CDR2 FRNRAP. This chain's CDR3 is CASGLGIAGNAEAFF. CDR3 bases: TGTGCTAGTGGTTTGGGAATAGCCGGGAACGCTGAAGCTTTCTTT.

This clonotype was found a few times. CDR3 region: CASHTGGLSRVAFF. The DNA for the CDR3 is TGTGCCAGCCATACTGGGGGCCTCTCCCGCGTAGCTTTCTTT. The V and J genes are TRBV28 and TRBJ1-1; D perhaps matches TRBD1 (6 bases). The CDR3 runs 14 residues. Germline-derived CDR1 and CDR2 are MDHEN and SYDVKM. Trimming took off 8 bases at V and 10 bases at J, with 23 bases between the two ends.

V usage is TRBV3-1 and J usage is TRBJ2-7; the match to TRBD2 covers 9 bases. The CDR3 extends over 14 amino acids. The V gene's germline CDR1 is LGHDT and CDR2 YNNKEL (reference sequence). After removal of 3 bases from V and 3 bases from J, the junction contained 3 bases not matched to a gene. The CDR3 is CASSHRAGGYEQYF. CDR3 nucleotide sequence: TGTGCCAGCAGCCATCGAGCGGGAGGCTACGAGCAGTACTTC.

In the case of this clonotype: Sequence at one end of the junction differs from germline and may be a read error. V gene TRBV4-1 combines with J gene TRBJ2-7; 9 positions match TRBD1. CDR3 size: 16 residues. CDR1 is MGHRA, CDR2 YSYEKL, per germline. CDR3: CASSQALGQGIYEQHF. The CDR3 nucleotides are TGCGCCAGCAGCCAAGCGCTGGGACAGGGAATCTACGAGCAGCACTTC.

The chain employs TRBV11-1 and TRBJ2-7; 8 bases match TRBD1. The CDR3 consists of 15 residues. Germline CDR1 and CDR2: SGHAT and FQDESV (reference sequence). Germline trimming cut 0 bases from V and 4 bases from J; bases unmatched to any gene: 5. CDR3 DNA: TGTGCCAGCAGCTTAGCCCGGGACAGGCCTTACGAGCAGTACTTC. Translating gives CASSLARDRPYEQYF. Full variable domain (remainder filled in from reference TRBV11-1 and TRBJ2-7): EAEVAQSPRYKITEKSQAVAFWCDPISGHATLYWYRQILGQGPELLVQFQDESVVDDSQLPKDRFSAERLKGVDSTLKIQPAELGDSAMYLCASSLARDRPYEQYFGPGTRLTVT.

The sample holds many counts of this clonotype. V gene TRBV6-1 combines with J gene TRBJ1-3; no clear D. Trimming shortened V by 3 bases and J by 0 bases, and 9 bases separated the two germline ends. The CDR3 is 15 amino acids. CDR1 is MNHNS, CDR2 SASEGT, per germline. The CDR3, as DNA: TGTGCCAGCAGTGACATCCGGAACTCTGGAAACACCATATATTTT. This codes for CASSDIRNSGNTIYF.

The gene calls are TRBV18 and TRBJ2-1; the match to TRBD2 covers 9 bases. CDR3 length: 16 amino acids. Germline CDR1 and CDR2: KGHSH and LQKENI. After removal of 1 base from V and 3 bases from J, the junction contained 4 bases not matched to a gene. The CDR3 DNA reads TGTGCCAGCTCACCACAGGCTAGCGGGAACTACAATGAGCAGTTCTTC. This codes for CASSPQASGNYNEQFF.

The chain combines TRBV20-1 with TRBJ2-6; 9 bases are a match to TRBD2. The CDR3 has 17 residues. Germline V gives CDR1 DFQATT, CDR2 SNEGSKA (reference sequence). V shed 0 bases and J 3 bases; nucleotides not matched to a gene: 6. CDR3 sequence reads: CSARDLEAGGGANVLTF. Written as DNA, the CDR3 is TGCAGTGCTAGAGATCTTGAAGCGGGGGGTGGGGCCAACGTCCTGACTTTC.